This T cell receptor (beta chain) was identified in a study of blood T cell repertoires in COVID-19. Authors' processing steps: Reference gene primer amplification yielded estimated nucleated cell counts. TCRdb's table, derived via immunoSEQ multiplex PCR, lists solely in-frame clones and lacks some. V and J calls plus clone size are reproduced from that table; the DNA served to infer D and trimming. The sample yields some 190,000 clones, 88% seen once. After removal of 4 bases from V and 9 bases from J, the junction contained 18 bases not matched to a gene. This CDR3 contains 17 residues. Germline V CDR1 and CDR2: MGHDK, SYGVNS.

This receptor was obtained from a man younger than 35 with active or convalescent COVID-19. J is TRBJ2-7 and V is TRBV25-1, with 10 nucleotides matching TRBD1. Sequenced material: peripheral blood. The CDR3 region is CASSGLLPGQGPFGQYF. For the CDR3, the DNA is TGTGCCAGCAGTGGACTATTACCGGGACAGGGGCCCTTTGGGCAGTACTTC.